This TCR beta chain comes out of a study of T cells after posttransplantation cyclophosphamide. Profiling relied on immunoSEQ multiplex PCR, and the TCRdb table lists in-frame clones only, not all of them. The sample holds around 6,800 clones, and no clone turns up only once. There are many counts of this clone. V shed 2 bases, J shed 7 bases, and the junction held 10 bases outside the gene matches. The CDR3 totals 15 residues. Germline values: CDR1 MGHRA, CDR2 YSYEKL. Treatment was busulfan-fludarabine conditioning, a marrow graft, and cyclophosphamide on days +3 and +4. The source was PBMCs, collected after an allogeneic stem cell transplant with post-transplant cyclophosphamide. The chain carries TRBV4-1 and TRBJ1-2; 7 nucleotides align to TRBD1. This receptor was obtained from a male patient aged 25-45 years who received an allogeneic stem cell transplant from an unrelated donor, was CMV-positive, and had acute and chronic GVHD. T cells may partly derive from the graft donor. The CDR3 DNA follows: TGCGCCAGCAGCCAAAACCGGGACAGTTCGTTTGGCTACACCTTC. Translating it yields CASSQNRDSSFGYTF.